Shown below are 26 T cell receptor beta chains from a single sample sequenced in a study of blood T cell repertoires in COVID-19 (dated by TCRdb to the early 2020s). Preparation of the library involved the immunoSEQ multiplex PCR assay. TCRdb retrieved this table from immuneACCESS and kept in-frame rearrangements only. Not all clones are present; in checked studies, unresolved V genes account for under half, and no reason is known for the remainder. In all, the sample holds some 48,000 clones, and 85% to 90% of those were seen once. The ten biggest clones cover 2.5% to 3% of the sample. Sequencing was done on a sample of peripheral blood. Receptors originate from a woman older than 75 with COVID-19, enrolled during active disease.

This chain joins TRBV15 and TRBJ2-7; 8 positions match TRBD1. The CDR3 loop spans 14 amino acids. From germline, CDR1 is LNHNV and CDR2 YYDKDF (reference sequence). The V and J ends lost 4 bases and 2 bases, in that order; junction bases with no gene match: 4. The chain's CDR3 is CATSIRDRTYEQYF. CDR3 sequence (DNA): TGTGCCACCAGCATCAGGGACAGGACCTACGAGCAGTACTTC.

This clone was counted only a few times. The chain combines TRBV6-5 with TRBJ1-2; 7 nucleotides line up with TRBD1. Germline CDR1 reads MNHEY; CDR2 reads SVGAGI. Trimming took 6 bases from V and 5 from J; bases not matched to a gene: 3. CDR3 size: 12 residues. CDR3 sequence reads: CASRDRAYGYTF. CDR3 bases: TGTGCCAGCAGAGACAGGGCTTATGGCTACACCTTC.

The chain employs TRBV6-6 and TRBJ2-2; D may be TRBD2 (6 bases). Germline V gene sequence: CDR1 MNHNY, CDR2 SVGAGI (reference sequence). With 7 bases removed from V and 2 bases from J, the gap between germline ends came to 17 bases. This CDR3 has 16 amino acids. The CDR3 reads CASTQGGHTNTGELFF. The CDR3 nucleotides are TGTGCCAGCACCCAGGGAGGACATACAAACACCGGGGAGCTGTTTTTT.

V and J are TRBV4-1 and TRBJ1-2; TRBD1 matches at 10 bases. The CDR3 extends over 15 amino acids. Germline assignment: CDR1 MGHRA and CDR2 YSYEKL. With V trimmed by 1 base and J by 6 bases, 5 bases remained unmatched. The CDR3 bases are TGCGCCAGCAGCCAAGGCCGACAGGGGGCCCATGGCTACACCTTC. Its protein product is CASSQGRQGAHGYTF.

The genes are TRBV27 and TRBJ1-5; D remains unclear. The CDR3 spans 15 residues. CDR1 and CDR2 (germline): MNHEY, SMNVEV (reference sequence). Trimming left V 2 bases short and J 3 bases short, with 11 bases between. CDR3 nucleotide sequence: TGTGCCAGCAGTTTACTGGGCACAGTCAATCAGCCCCAGCATTTT. As protein: CASSLLGTVNQPQHF.

The gene calls are TRBV28 and TRBJ1-1, with 7 bases fitting TRBD1. The V gene's germline CDR1 is MDHEN and CDR2 SYDVKM. The CDR3 consists of 15 residues. With 5 bases clipped from V and 1 base from J, the junction kept 7 bases outside the gene matches. The CDR3 DNA reads TGTGCCAGCAGTGGCGGGACAGTAACGAACACTGAAGCTTTCTTT. This translates into CASSGGTVTNTEAFF.

The chain uses TRBV5-1 and TRBJ2-1; D might be TRBD2 (6 bases). The CDR3 is made up of 16 amino acids. The V end lost 0 bases, the J end lost 7 bases, and 17 bases lay between the germline ends. In germline, CDR1 is SGHRS, CDR2 YFSETQ. CDR3 nucleotide sequence: TGCGCCAGCAGCTTGGCCTTGGGGGGTGCGCCTAATGAGCAGTTCTTC. Translating it yields CASSLALGGAPNEQFF. Filled out from reference TRBV5-1 and TRBJ2-1, the complete variable domain reads KAGVTQTPRYLIKTRGQQVTLSCSPISGHRSVSWYQQTPGQGLQFLFEYFSETQRNKGNFPGRFSGRQFSNSRSEMNVSTLELGDSALYLCASSLALGGAPNEQFFGPGTRLTVL.

V usage is TRBV25-1 and J usage is TRBJ1-6; tentative D call: TRBD1 (6 bases). This CDR3 contains 13 residues. Per the germline V gene, CDR1 is MGHDK and CDR2 is SYGVNS. V was pared by 2 bases and J by 12 bases, with 11 bases between. The CDR3 DNA is TGTGCCAGCAGTGAAGTAGGGGGGGGACCCCTCCACTTT. As protein: CASSEVGGGPLHF.

The chain's CDR3 is CASSRFGQAGDTQYF. The CDR3 bases are TGTGCCAGCAGCCGTTTCGGACAGGCGGGAGATACGCAGTATTTT. The chain carries TRBV9 and TRBJ2-3; 7 nucleotides match TRBD1. CDR1 SGDLS and CDR2 YYNGEE come from the germline V gene. With 4 bases clipped from V and 5 bases from J, the junction kept 10 bases outside the gene matches. The CDR3 loop spans 15 amino acids.

The J gene is TRBJ2-7, the V gene TRBV20-1; 10 bases agree with TRBD2. Germline V lookup: CDR1 DFQATT, CDR2 SNEGSKA (reference sequence). The CDR3 contains 14 residues. Trimming removed 3 bases from V and 4 bases from J; junction bases left unmatched: 6. The CDR3 here is CSASASGSVYEQYF. For the CDR3, the DNA is TGCAGTGCTAGTGCTAGCGGGAGTGTGTACGAGCAGTACTTC.

The CDR3 loop reads CASSVPGLAGLNEQFF. The CDR3 DNA is TGTGCCAGCAGCGTCCCGGGACTAGCGGGTCTAAATGAGCAGTTCTTC. The chain carries TRBV9 and TRBJ2-1; 12 nucleotides align to TRBD2. V shed 2 bases, J shed 7 bases, and the junction held 7 bases outside the gene matches. Per germline, CDR1 SGDLS and CDR2 YYNGEE. The CDR3 spans 16 residues.

The chain uses TRBV10-3 and TRBJ1-2; a weak D match, TRBD1 (6 bases). V was pared by 8 bases and J by 2 bases, with 18 bases between. CDR1 is ENHRY and CDR2 is SYGVKD in the germline V gene. The CDR3 extends over 15 amino acids. CDR3 loop: CAIRFPEQGNYGYTF. Here the CDR3 DNA reads TGTGCCATCCGTTTTCCGGAACAGGGCAACTATGGCTACACCTTC.

The V gene is TRBV6-6, the J gene TRBJ2-1, with D perhaps TRBD2 (5 bases). Germline V lookup: CDR1 MNHNY, CDR2 SVGAGI (reference sequence). The CDR3 covers 16 residues. V was shortened by 4 bases and J by 2 bases, with 15 bases between the two germline ends. The CDR3: CASSFPPRGPYNEQFF. The CDR3 DNA follows: TGTGCCAGCAGTTTCCCCCCACGGGGTCCCTACAATGAGCAGTTCTTC.

The gene calls are TRBV12-5 and TRBJ1-2; 12 bases are a match to TRBD1. Germline trimming cut 11 bases from V and 3 bases from J; bases unmatched to any gene: 13. The germline CDR1 and CDR2 sequences are LGHNT and FRNRAP. This CDR3 region has 16 residues. CDR3 region: CAPRVRDRGHDYGYTF. The CDR3 nucleotides are TGTGCTCCGCGCGTCCGGGACAGGGGGCACGACTATGGCTACACCTTC. The variable domain in full, with the rest retrieved from reference TRBV12-5 and TRBJ1-2, is DARVTQTPRHKVTEMGQEVTMRCQPILGHNTVFWYRQTMMQGLELLAYFRNRAPLDDSGMPKDRFSAEMPDATLATLKIQPSEPRDSAVYFCAPRVRDRGHDYGYTFGSGTRLTVV.

In DNA form, the CDR3 reads TGTGCCAGCAGTTTCTACGGGGAGGCTAACTATGGCTACACCTTC. Protein sequence: CASSFYGEANYGYTF. The chain joins TRBV28 to TRBJ1-2; D not resolved. V lost 3 bases to trimming and J lost 0 bases, with 11 bases between them. CDR1 MDHEN and CDR2 SYDVKM come from the germline V gene. CDR3 length: 15 residues.

The chain links TRBV11-3 to TRBJ2-2; 9 bases map to TRBD2. The length of the CDR3 is 15 residues. CDR1 and CDR2 (germline): SGHNT, YENEEA. With V trimmed by 6 bases and J by 3 bases, 5 bases remained unmatched. The CDR3 DNA reads TGTGCCAGCAGTCGCGGGGGGGCGTACACCGGGGAGCTGTTTTTT. It is translated as CASSRGGAYTGELFF.

The rearrangement joins TRBV20-1 to TRBJ1-1; D may be TRBD1 (6 bases). V was cut by 6 bases and J by 7 bases, with 12 bases left in between. The CDR3 covers 11 residues. Germline V lookup: CDR1 DFQATT, CDR2 SNEGSKA (reference sequence). The CDR3 here is CSAKRQDEAFF. The CDR3 nucleotides read TGCAGTGCAAAAAGACAGGATGAAGCTTTCTTT.

The chain couples TRBV30 to TRBJ2-5; TRBD2 matches at 13 bases. The V and J ends lost 4 bases and 7 bases, in that order; junction bases with no gene match: 6. The germline gives CDR1 GTSNPN, CDR2 SVGIG (reference sequence). The length of the CDR3 is 14 residues. CDR3 residues: CAWKLAGGTATQYF. CDR3 DNA sequence: TGTGCCTGGAAACTAGCGGGGGGGACGGCGACCCAGTACTTC.

This clone was seen only once. J is TRBJ2-1 and V is TRBV3-1 (or the pseudogene TRBV3-2); TRBD2 agrees at 9 bases. This CDR3 is built from 15 residues. From germline, CDR1 is LGHDT and CDR2 YNNKEL (reference sequence). Losses at the gene ends were 4 bases for V and 4 bases for J; bases not matched to a gene: 5. The CDR3 sequence is CASSPRTSEYNEQFF. CDR3 coding DNA: TGTGCCAGCAGCCCCCGGACTAGCGAATACAATGAGCAGTTCTTC.

V usage is TRBV7-9 and J usage is TRBJ1-2; D is perhaps TRBD1 (6 bases). The germline V and J ends were trimmed by 5 bases and 7 bases, with 20 bases remaining between them. This CDR3 comprises 15 residues. Germline V gene lookup returns CDR1 SEHNR and CDR2 FQNEAQ (reference sequence). The CDR3 DNA follows: TGTGCCAGCAGCCCAACTGTTGGGGGGGCCGGTGGCTACACCTTC. It codes for CASSPTVGGAGGYTF.

The chain links TRBV7-2 to TRBJ2-5; D not certain. The V end lost 1 base, the J end lost 5 bases, and 8 bases lay between the germline ends. This CDR3 is built from 13 residues. Germline CDR1 reads SGHTA; CDR2 reads FQGNSA. CDR3 sequence (DNA): TGTGCCAGCAGCTTAGGGCAGTGGGAGACCCAGTACTTC. Translation: CASSLGQWETQYF.

This chain joins TRBV6-2 or TRBV6-3 and TRBJ2-7, with 9 nucleotides matching TRBD1. The CDR3 loop spans 15 amino acids. Germline V CDR1 and CDR2: MNHEY, SVGEGT. The V gene end was trimmed by 4 bases and the J gene end by 5 bases; junction bases not matched to a gene: 9. CDR3 sequence reads: CASSSTGTGHHEQYF. The DNA of the CDR3 is TGTGCCAGCAGTTCGACCGGGACAGGGCACCACGAGCAGTACTTC.

The rearrangement joins TRBV24-1 to TRBJ2-1; 7 nucleotides line up with TRBD2. CDR1 is KGHDR, CDR2 SFDVKD, per germline. Losses at the gene ends were 7 bases for V and 8 bases for J; bases not matched to a gene: 19. The CDR3 covers 17 residues. CDR3 in amino acids: CATSDVGGTTARDEQFF. As DNA, the CDR3 is TGTGCCACCAGCGACGTGGGGGGGACTACGGCACGGGATGAGCAGTTCTTC.

This chain connects TRBV18 to TRBJ1-5; no firm D call. Trimming stripped 4 bases from V and 0 bases from J, with 10 bases between. The CDR3 is made up of 15 amino acids. The V gene's germline CDR1 is KGHSH and CDR2 LQKENI. The CDR3 region is CASSLVANSNQPQHF. The CDR3 DNA follows: TGTGCCAGCTCACTTGTTGCGAATAGCAATCAGCCCCAGCATTTT.

The chain links TRBV3-1 (or the pseudogene TRBV3-2) to TRBJ2-5; TRBD2 might be the D (5 bases). The CDR3 length is 15 residues. V lost 8 bases and J 3 bases, leaving 19 bases between the germline ends. Germline-derived CDR1 and CDR2 are LGHDT and YNNKEL (reference sequence). The CDR3: CASRIIGAGEETQYF. For the CDR3, the DNA is TGTGCCAGCCGCATAATTGGCGCCGGGGAAGAGACCCAGTACTTC.

This clone was seen a handful of times. This chain links TRBV19 with TRBJ1-5; tentative D call: TRBD1 (6 bases). The CDR3 is 15 amino acids. The V end lost 7 bases, the J end lost 2 bases, and 15 bases lay between the germline ends. The V gene's germline CDR1 is LNHDA and CDR2 SQIVND (reference sequence). The CDR3 region is CASIGTIRRNQPQHF. Written as DNA, the CDR3 is TGTGCCAGTATCGGGACAATCAGACGCAATCAGCCCCAGCATTTT.